This T cell receptor beta chain was found in a study of control samples from healthy donors and cancer patients (dated by TCRdb to about 2020). Libraries were constructed by the immunoSEQ multiplex PCR assay. TCRdb stores this immuneACCESS table with in-frame sequences only. Part of the clones is absent; in the studies checked, under half of the shortfall reflects unresolved V genes, and no reason is known for the rest. This sample has some 100,000 clones in its table, and around nine tenths of those were observed once. The ten largest clones take up 2.5% to 3.5% of the sample. Concerning this clone: Its cognate antigen has yet to be identified. No base qualities exist here, and no much larger clone lies one base off it.

The CDR3 covers 13 residues, taking in both the cysteine and the phenylalanine. Only CDR3 DNA remains: 39 bases, in frame from the first base. From a lookup of the germline V gene (reference sequence), CDR1 and CDR2 are LNHDA and SQIVND. V and J lose 6 bases and 2 bases, and a span of 9 bases separates them. The chain uses TRBV19 and TRBJ2-3; the D gene assignment is ambiguous. The receptor's source is a human donor in good health. The donor label of this sample is uncertain. Sequences were obtained from blood. The base sequence is TGTGCCAGTAGGCTTGGCGCCACAGATACGCAGTATTTT. This is translated as CASRLGATDTQYF.